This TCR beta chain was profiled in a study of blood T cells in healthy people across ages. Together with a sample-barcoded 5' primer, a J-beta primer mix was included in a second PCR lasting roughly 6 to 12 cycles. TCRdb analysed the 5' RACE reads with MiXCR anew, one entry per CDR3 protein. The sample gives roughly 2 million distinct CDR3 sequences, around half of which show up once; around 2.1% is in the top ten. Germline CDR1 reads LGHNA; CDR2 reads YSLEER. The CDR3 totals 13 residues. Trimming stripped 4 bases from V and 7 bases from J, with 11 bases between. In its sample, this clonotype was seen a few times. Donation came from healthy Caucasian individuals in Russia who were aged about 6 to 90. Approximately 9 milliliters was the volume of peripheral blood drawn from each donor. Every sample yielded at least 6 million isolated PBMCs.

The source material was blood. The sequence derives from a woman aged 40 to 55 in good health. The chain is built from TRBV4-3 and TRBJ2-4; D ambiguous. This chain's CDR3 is CASSPRPSNIQYF. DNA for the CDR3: TGCGCCAGCAGCCCACGGCCATCGAACATTCAGTACTTC.